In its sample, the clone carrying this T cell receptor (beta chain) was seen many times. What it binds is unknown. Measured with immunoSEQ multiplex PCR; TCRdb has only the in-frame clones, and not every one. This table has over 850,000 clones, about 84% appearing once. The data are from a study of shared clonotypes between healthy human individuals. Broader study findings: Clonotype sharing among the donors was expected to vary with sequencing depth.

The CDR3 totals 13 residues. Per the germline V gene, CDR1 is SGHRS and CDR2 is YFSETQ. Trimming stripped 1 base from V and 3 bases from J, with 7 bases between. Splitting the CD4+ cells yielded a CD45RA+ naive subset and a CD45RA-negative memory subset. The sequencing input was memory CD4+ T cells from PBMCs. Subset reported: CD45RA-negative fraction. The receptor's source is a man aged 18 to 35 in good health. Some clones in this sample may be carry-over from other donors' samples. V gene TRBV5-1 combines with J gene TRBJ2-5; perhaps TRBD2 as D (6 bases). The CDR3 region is CASSLIAEETQYF. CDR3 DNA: TGCGCCAGCAGCTTGATAGCGGAAGAGACCCAGTACTTC.